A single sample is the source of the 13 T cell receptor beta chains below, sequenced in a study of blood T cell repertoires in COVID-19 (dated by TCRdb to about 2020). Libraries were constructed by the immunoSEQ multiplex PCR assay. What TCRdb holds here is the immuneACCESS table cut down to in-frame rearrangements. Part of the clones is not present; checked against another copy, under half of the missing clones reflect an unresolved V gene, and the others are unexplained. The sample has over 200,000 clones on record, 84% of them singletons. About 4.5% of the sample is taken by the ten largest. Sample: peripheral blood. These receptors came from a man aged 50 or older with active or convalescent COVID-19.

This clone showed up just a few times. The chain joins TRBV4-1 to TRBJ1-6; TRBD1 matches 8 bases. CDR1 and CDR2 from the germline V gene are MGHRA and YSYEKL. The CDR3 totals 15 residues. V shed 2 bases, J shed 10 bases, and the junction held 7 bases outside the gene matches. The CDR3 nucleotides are TGCGCCAGCAGCCAATGGACAGGGAGAGAGTCACCCCTCCACTTT. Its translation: CASSQWTGRESPLHF.

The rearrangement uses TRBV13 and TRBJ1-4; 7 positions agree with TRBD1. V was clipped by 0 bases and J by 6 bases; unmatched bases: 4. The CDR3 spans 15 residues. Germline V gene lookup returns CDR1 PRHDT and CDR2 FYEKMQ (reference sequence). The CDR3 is CASSLGTGYDEKLFF. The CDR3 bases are TGTGCCAGCAGCTTAGGGACAGGGTATGATGAAAAACTGTTTTTT.

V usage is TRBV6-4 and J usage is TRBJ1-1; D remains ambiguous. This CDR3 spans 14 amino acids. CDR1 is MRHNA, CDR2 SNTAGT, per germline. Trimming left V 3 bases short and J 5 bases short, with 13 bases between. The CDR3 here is CASSEEAEGTEAFF. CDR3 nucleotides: TGTGCCAGCAGTGAGGAGGCCGAGGGAACTGAAGCTTTCTTT.

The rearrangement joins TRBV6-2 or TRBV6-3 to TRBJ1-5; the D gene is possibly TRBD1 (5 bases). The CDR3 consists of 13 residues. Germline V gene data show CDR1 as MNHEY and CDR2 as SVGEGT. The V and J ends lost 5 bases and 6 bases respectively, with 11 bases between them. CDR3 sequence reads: CASSGVGGQPQHF. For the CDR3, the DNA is TGTGCCAGCAGTGGAGTCGGGGGTCAGCCCCAGCATTTT.

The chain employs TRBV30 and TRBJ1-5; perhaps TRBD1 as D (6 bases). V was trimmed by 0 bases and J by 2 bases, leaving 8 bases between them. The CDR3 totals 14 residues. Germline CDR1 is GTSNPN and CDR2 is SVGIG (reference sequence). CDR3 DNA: TGTGCCTGGAGTGTGGCAGGGGGCAATCAGCCCCAGCATTTT. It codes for CAWSVAGGNQPQHF. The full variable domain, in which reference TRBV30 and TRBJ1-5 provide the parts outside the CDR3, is SQTIHQWPATLVQPVGSPLSLECTVEGTSNPNLYWYRQAAGRGLQLLFYSVGIGQISSEVPQNLSASRPQDRQFILSSKKLLLSDSGFYLCAWSVAGGNQPQHFGDGTRLSIL.

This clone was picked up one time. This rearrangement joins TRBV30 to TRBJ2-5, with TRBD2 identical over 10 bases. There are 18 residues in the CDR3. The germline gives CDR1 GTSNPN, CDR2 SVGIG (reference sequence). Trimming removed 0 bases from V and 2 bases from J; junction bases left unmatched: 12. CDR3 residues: CAWSVHPAGTSEQETQYF. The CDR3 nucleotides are TGTGCCTGGAGTGTCCACCCCGCCGGGACTAGCGAACAAGAGACCCAGTACTTC. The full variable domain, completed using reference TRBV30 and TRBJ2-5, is SQTIHQWPATLVQPVGSPLSLECTVEGTSNPNLYWYRQAAGRGLQLLFYSVGIGQISSEVPQNLSASRPQDRQFILSSKKLLLSDSGFYLCAWSVHPAGTSEQETQYFGPGTRLLVL.

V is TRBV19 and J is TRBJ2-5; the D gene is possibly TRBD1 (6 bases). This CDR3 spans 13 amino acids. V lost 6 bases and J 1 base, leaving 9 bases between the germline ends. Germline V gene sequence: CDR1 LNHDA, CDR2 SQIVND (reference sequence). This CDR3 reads CASSDRPQETQYF. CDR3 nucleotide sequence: TGTGCCAGTAGCGACAGGCCCCAAGAGACCCAGTACTTC.

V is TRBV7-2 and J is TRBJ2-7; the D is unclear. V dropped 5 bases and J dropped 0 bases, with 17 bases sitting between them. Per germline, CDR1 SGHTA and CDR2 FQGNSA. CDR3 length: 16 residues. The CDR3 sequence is CASSPTGELSSYEQYF. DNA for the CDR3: TGTGCCAGCAGCCCTACGGGTGAACTGAGCTCCTACGAGCAGTACTTC.

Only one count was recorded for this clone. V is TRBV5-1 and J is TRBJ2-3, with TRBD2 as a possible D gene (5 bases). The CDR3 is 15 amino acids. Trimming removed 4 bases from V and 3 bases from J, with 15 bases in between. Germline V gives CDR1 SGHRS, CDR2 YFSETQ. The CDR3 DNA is TGCGCCAGCAGCCTTGAAGGAGGAGGAACAGATACGCAGTATTTT. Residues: CASSLEGGGTDTQYF.

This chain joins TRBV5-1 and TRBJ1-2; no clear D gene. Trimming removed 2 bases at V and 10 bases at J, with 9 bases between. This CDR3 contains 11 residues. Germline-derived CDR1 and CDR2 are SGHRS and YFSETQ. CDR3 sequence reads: CASSFSGVYTF. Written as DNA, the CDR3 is TGCGCCAGCAGCTTTTCCGGAGTCTACACCTTC.

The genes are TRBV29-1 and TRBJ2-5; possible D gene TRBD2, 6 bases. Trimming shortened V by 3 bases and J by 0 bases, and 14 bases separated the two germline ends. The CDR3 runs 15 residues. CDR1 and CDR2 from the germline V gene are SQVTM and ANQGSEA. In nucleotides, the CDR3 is TGCAGCGTTGAGTTGGAAGGGACTCACCAAGAGACCCAGTACTTC. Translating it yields CSVELEGTHQETQYF. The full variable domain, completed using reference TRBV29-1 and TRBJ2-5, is SAVISQKPSRDICQRGTSLTIQCQVDSQVTMMFWYRQQPGQSLTLIATANQGSEATYESGFVIDKFPISRPNLTFSTLTVSNMSPEDSSIYLCSVELEGTHQETQYFGPGTRLLVL.

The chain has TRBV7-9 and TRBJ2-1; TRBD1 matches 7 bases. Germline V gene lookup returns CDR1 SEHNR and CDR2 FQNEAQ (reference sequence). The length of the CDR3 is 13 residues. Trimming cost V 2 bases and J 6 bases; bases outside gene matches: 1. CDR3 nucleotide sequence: TGTGCCAGCAGCTTACCAGGGGGCAATGAGCAGTTCTTC. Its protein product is CASSLPGGNEQFF. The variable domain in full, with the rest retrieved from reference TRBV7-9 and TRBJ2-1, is DTGVSQNPRHKITKRGQNVTFRCDPISEHNRLYWYRQTLGQGPEFLTYFQNEAQLEKSRLLSDRFSAERPKGSFSTLEIQRTEQGDSAMYLCASSLPGGNEQFFGPGTRLTVL.

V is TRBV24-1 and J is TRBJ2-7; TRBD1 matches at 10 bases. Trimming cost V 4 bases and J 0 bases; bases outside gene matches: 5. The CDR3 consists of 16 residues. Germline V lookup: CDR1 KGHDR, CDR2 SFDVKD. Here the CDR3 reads CATSDQDRGNSYEQYF. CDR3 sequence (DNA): TGTGCCACCAGTGACCAGGACAGGGGGAACTCCTACGAGCAGTACTTC.